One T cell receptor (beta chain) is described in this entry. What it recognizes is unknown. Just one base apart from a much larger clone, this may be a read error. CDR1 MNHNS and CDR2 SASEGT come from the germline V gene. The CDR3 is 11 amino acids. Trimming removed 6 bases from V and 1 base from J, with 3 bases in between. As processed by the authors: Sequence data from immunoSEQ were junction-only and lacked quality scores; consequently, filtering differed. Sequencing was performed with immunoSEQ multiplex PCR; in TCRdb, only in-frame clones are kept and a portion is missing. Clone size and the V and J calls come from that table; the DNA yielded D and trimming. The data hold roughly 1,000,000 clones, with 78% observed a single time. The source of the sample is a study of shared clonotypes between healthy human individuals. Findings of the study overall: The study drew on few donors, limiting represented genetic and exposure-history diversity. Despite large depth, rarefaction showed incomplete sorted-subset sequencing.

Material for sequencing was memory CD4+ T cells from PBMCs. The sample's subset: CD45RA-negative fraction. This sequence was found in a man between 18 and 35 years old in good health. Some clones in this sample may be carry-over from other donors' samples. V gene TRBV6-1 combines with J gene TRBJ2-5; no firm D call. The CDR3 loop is CASRSQETQYF. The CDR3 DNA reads TGTGCCAGCAGGAGCCAAGAGACCCAGTACTTC.